The 27 T cell receptor beta chains reported below all come from one sample, sequenced in a study of T cell repertoires in cytomegalovirus infection. MiXCR, applied by TCRdb to the reads, yields one record per CDR3 protein. Of some 800,000 distinct CDR3 sequences listed, about 31% are singletons. The antigens for these receptors are not known. The input for sequencing was cultured CD8+ T cells from PBMCs, taken from culture after CMV antigen stimulation. The receptors here all came from a human donor in good health (CMV status not recorded). Some clones in this sample may be carry-over from other donors' samples.

The rearrangement links TRBV6-5 to TRBJ2-7; TRBD1 matches 7 bases. The CDR3 extends over 16 amino acids. V lost 0 bases and J lost 2; bases outside the gene matches: 7. From germline, CDR1 is MNHEY and CDR2 SVGAGI. CDR3 DNA: TGTGCCAGCAGTTACTCGAAGGGGGCGTCCGCCTACGAGCAGTACGTC. Protein product: CASSYSKGASAYEQYV.

Ten or more counts support this clonotype. The chain uses TRBV7-8 and TRBJ1-5; 9 nucleotides match TRBD1. Germline CDR1 is SGHVS and CDR2 is FQNEAQ. The CDR3 consists of 17 residues. V lost 4 bases to trimming and J lost 6 bases; unmatched junction nucleotides: 13. CDR3 in DNA: TGTGCCAGCAGCTCCCTAGGGACAGGGCCTGACGGTCAGCCCCAGCATTTT. Amino acid sequence: CASSSLGTGPDGQPQHF.

This chain links TRBV9 with TRBJ1-6; TRBD1 might be the D (5 bases). V was cut by 2 bases and J by 7 bases, with 10 bases left in between. Germline values: CDR1 SGDLS, CDR2 YYNGEE. The CDR3 totals 14 residues. The CDR3 here is CASSVGGENSPLHF. CDR3 coding DNA: TGTGCCAGCAGCGTGGGAGGGGAAAATTCACCCCTCCACTTT.

The rearrangement uses TRBV2 and TRBJ2-4; D might be TRBD1 (6 bases). Trimming removed 4 bases at V and 1 base at J, with 17 bases between. The germline V gene encodes CDR1 SNHLY and CDR2 FYNNEI. This CDR3 contains 17 residues. The CDR3 DNA reads TGTGCCAGCAGTGGCTGGGGGCAGGGGATGGCCAAAAACATTCAGTACTTC. Translating it yields CASSGWGQGMAKNIQYF.

The chain couples TRBV7-6 to TRBJ2-1; 9 bases map to TRBD2. The V and J ends lost 1 base and 9 bases, in that order; junction bases with no gene match: 7. Looked up from germline, CDR1 is SGHVS and CDR2 is FNYEAQ. This CDR3 is 15 amino acids long. The CDR3 protein is CASSLEAGGLGEQFF. The CDR3 DNA follows: TGTGCCAGCAGCTTAGAGGCGGGGGGGCTGGGTGAGCAGTTCTTC. The full variable domain, rest sourced from reference TRBV7-6 and TRBJ2-1, is GAGVSQSPRYKVTKRGQDVALRCDPISGHVSLYWYRQALGQGPEFLTYFNYEAQQDKSGLPNDRFSAERPEGSISTLTIQRTEQRDSAMYRCASSLEAGGLGEQFFGPGTRLTVL.

This chain connects TRBV7-9 to TRBJ1-1; no clear D. Trimming shortened V by 7 bases and J by 3 bases, and 12 bases separated the two germline ends. The germline V gene has CDR1 SEHNR and CDR2 FQNEAQ (reference sequence). This CDR3 region has 13 residues. DNA of the CDR3: TGTGCCAGCAACGGTAACAGAGACACTGAAGCTTTCTTT. Protein: CASNGNRDTEAFF. The whole variable domain, filled in from reference TRBV7-9 and TRBJ1-1, reads DTGVSQNPRHKITKRGQNVTFRCDPISEHNRLYWYRQTLGQGPEFLTYFQNEAQLEKSRLLSDRFSAERPKGSFSTLEIQRTEQGDSAMYLCASNGNRDTEAFFGQGTRLTVV.

The chain employs TRBV25-1 and TRBJ1-5; no firm D call. Trimming removed 6 bases from V and 3 bases from J, with 9 bases in between. CDR1 MGHDK and CDR2 SYGVNS come from the germline V gene. The CDR3 loop spans 13 amino acids. The CDR3 loop reads CASSAAFNQPQHF. CDR3 nucleotides: TGTGCCAGCAGCGCGGCATTCAATCAGCCCCAGCATTTT.

V is TRBV12-3 or TRBV12-4 and J is TRBJ2-3, with 7 bases matching TRBD2. The CDR3 consists of 15 residues. Trimming cost V 7 bases and J 0 bases; bases outside gene matches: 7. CDR3 bases: TGTGCCAGCAAGGCGGGGGAAACTAGCACAGATACGCAGTATTTT. Its protein is CASKAGETSTDTQYF.

The V call is TRBV27, the J call TRBJ1-2; TRBD1 matches 10 bases. V gave up 1 base and J gave up 7 bases; unmatched junction bases: 9. CDR1 is MNHEY, CDR2 SMNVEV, per germline (reference sequence). This CDR3 region has 16 residues. The CDR3 coding sequence is TGTGCCAGCAGTTTATGGTCCGGACAGGGGGAGGGTGGCTACACCTTC. Amino acids: CASSLWSGQGEGGYTF.

This chain links TRBV6-5 with TRBJ1-2, with TRBD1 matching over 10 bases. Germline values: CDR1 MNHEY, CDR2 SVGAGI. The CDR3 runs to 14 residues. V lost 6 bases to trimming and J lost 4 bases; unmatched junction nucleotides: 5. The CDR3 DNA reads as TGTGCCAGCAGGGGGACAGGGGCGATCTATGGCTACACCTTC. Its protein is CASRGTGAIYGYTF.

This clonotype showed up many times. CDR3 region: CASSAQGRGAYNEQFF. The CDR3 nucleotides read TGTGCCAGCAGCGCCCAAGGCAGGGGTGCCTACAATGAGCAGTTCTTC. J is TRBJ2-1 and V is TRBV3-1, with a tentative D call TRBD1 (6 bases). The V gene's germline CDR1 is LGHDT and CDR2 YNNKEL (reference sequence). The CDR3 consists of 16 residues. V was trimmed by 5 bases and J by 2 bases, leaving 16 bases between them.

As regards this clonotype: This clone may be a read error of a much larger clone one base away. The chain employs TRBV7-3 and TRBJ2-1; 8 bases line up with TRBD2. CDR3 size: 16 residues. V trimming: 5 bases; J trimming: 3 bases; junction bases outside the gene matches: 9. Looked up from germline, CDR1 is SGHTA and CDR2 is FQGTGA. CDR3 residues: CASSASGGGLYNEQFF. Here the CDR3 DNA reads TGTGCCAGCAGCGCCTCTGGCGGGGGGCTCTACAATGAGCAGTTCTTC.

This clonotype occurred many times. This chain joins TRBV2 and TRBJ1-1; 8 bases map to TRBD1. V was pared by 5 bases and J by 1 base, with 9 bases of the junction left unmatched. CDR1 SNHLY and CDR2 FYNNEI come from the germline V gene. The CDR3 is 16 residues long. CDR3 region: CASSRQGSVGNTEAFF. DNA of the CDR3: TGTGCCAGCAGTCGACAGGGGAGTGTGGGGAACACTGAAGCTTTCTTT.

This sequence joins TRBV5-1 and TRBJ1-2, with TRBD1 matching 7 bases. Germline CDR1 reads SGHRS; CDR2 reads YFSETQ. This CDR3 spans 13 amino acids. V shed 4 bases and J 6 bases; nucleotides not matched to a gene: 6. CDR3 region: CASSPAGGNGYTF. CDR3 sequence (DNA): TGCGCCAGCAGCCCCGCAGGGGGGAATGGCTACACCTTC.

The V call is TRBV6-1, the J call TRBJ1-1; 7 nucleotides line up with TRBD1. CDR1 and CDR2 from the germline V gene are MNHNS and SASEGT. The V segment lost 10 bases and the J segment 6 bases; nucleotides outside the gene matches: 17. This CDR3 has 15 residues. Written as DNA, the CDR3 is TGTGCCACCCACCGCCCTAGGGGGCCTGTCGCTGAAGCTTTCTTT. Residues: CATHRPRGPVAEAFF.

The rearrangement uses TRBV6-2 or TRBV6-3 and TRBJ1-4; D possibly corresponds to TRBD1 (6 bases). In germline, CDR1 is MNHEY, CDR2 SVGEGT. V was clipped by 5 bases and J by 3 bases, with 13 bases between them. This CDR3 is 15 amino acids long. CDR3 bases: TGTGCCAGCAGTGGACCAGGGGCGGCTAATGAAAAACTGTTTTTT. Encoded protein: CASSGPGAANEKLFF.

This clonotype was counted a few times. The rearrangement joins TRBV7-9 to TRBJ2-3; D uncertain. Trimming removed 1 base from V and 3 bases from J, with 11 bases in between. CDR1 is SEHNR and CDR2 is FQNEAQ in the germline V gene (reference sequence). The CDR3 has 15 residues. CDR3 nucleotides: TGTGCCAGCAGCTTAGGGGTTTCCGAGACAGATACGCAGTATTTT. As protein: CASSLGVSETDTQYF.

As regards this clonotype: This may be a read error, as it is one base from a much larger clone. The chain couples TRBV7-2 to TRBJ1-6, with 7 bases that match TRBD1. CDR3 length: 16 amino acids. V shed 5 bases and J 4 bases; nucleotides not matched to a gene: 8. The germline gives CDR1 SGHTA, CDR2 FQGNSA. CDR3 bases: TGTGCCAGCAGCCCAGTCGGGACAGTGTATAATTCACCCCTCCACTTT. Translating gives CASSPVGTVYNSPLHF.

The chain recombines TRBV6-1 with TRBJ1-1; 9 nucleotides align to TRBD1. This CDR3 has 16 amino acids. CDR1 is MNHNS, CDR2 SASEGT, per germline. After removal of 4 bases from V and 5 bases from J, the junction contained 11 bases not matched to a gene. The CDR3 loop reads CASSVPYRGRGTEAFF. The CDR3 bases are TGTGCCAGCAGTGTACCTTACAGGGGGCGCGGGACTGAAGCTTTCTTT.

This chain uses TRBV24-1 with TRBJ2-1, with D maybe TRBD1 (5 bases). The V gene lost 4 bases and the J gene lost 5 bases, with 14 bases spanning the gap. The CDR3 extends over 15 amino acids. Germline V lookup: CDR1 KGHDR, CDR2 SFDVKD. The CDR3 here is CATSDLLDSDNEQFF. The CDR3 DNA reads TGTGCCACCAGTGACCTTCTTGACAGCGACAATGAGCAGTTCTTC.

This clonotype occurred many times. The V gene is TRBV6-5, the J gene TRBJ1-2; tentatively, D is TRBD1 (5 bases). Trimming removed 0 bases from V and 5 bases from J, with 10 bases in between. This CDR3 region has 14 residues. Germline lookup yields CDR1 MNHEY and CDR2 SVGAGI. The CDR3 DNA is TGTGCCAGCAGTTACTCTGGGGGTATTTATGGCTACACCTTC. Amino acids: CASSYSGGIYGYTF.

This clonotype was found a few times. The rearrangement joins TRBV5-4 to TRBJ1-2; 8 nucleotides align to TRBD1. V trimming: 4 bases; J trimming: 5 bases; junction bases outside the gene matches: 10. Germline values: CDR1 SGHNT, CDR2 YYREEE (reference sequence). This CDR3 comprises 15 residues. The CDR3 sequence is CASSLTAGGKYGYTF. The CDR3 DNA is TGTGCCAGCAGCCTGACGGCAGGGGGCAAATATGGCTACACCTTC.

This clonotype has only a few counts. The rearrangement links TRBV12-3 or TRBV12-4 to TRBJ1-1, with a weak D call TRBD1 (5 bases). The CDR3 extends over 13 amino acids. Trimming cost V 6 bases and J 4 bases, with 12 bases left between them. In DNA, the CDR3 is TGTGCCAGCAGCTACCGGGACGGCACTGAAGCTTTCTTT. This sequence encodes CASSYRDGTEAFF.

This clonotype was seen only a few times. The rearrangement links TRBV12-3 or TRBV12-4 to TRBJ2-1; a weak D match, TRBD2 (6 bases). This CDR3 has 15 residues. V was shortened by 5 bases and J by 6 bases, with 17 bases between the two germline ends. CDR3 nucleotides: TGTGCCAGCAGTCCAGACGCGGGACGCTTCAATGAGCAGTTCTTC. Its translation is CASSPDAGRFNEQFF.

In this sample, this clonotype turned up a few times. The chain employs TRBV7-8 and TRBJ1-5, with 7 bases identical to TRBD1. CDR1 is SGHVS, CDR2 FQNEAQ, per germline. This CDR3 has 14 amino acids. With 6 bases clipped from V and 3 bases from J, the junction kept 5 bases outside the gene matches. DNA of the CDR3: TGTGCCAGCAGTGGACAGGTTCCCAATCAGCCCCAGCATTTT. Its translation is CASSGQVPNQPQHF.

In its sample, this clonotype was seen many times. This rearrangement joins TRBV7-6 to TRBJ2-1; D remains ambiguous. The CDR3 contains 15 residues. Germline-derived CDR1 and CDR2 are SGHVS and FNYEAQ. The ends were cut back, 1 base at V and 0 bases at J, with 7 bases in the middle. DNA for the CDR3: TGTGCCAGCAGCTTAGAATGGAGCTCCTACAATGAGCAGTTCTTC. Its translation: CASSLEWSSYNEQFF.

The rearrangement uses TRBV2 and TRBJ2-7; possibly TRBD1 or TRBD2 for D (5 bases each). V lost 11 bases and J 2 bases, leaving 19 bases between the germline ends. The CDR3 is 14 residues long. CDR1 is SNHLY and CDR2 is FYNNEI in the germline V gene. The CDR3 protein is CAGLGTEEPYEQYF. CDR3 sequence (DNA): TGTGCCGGACTCGGGACCGAGGAGCCCTACGAGCAGTACTTC.